Below are 22 T cell receptor beta chains sequenced from a single sample in a study of CD4+ T cells in melanoma. This table comes from immunoSEQ multiplex PCR, and its TCRdb copy is limited to in-frame clones, with some not included. The sample carries about 55,000 clones, almost 70% recorded once. The material sequenced was tumor tissue. The receptors come from a human donor with melanoma.

This clone was recorded only once. Different DNA sequences within this sample yield the same CDR3. V usage is TRBV5-1 and J usage is TRBJ2-7; tentatively, D is TRBD1 or TRBD2 (5 bases each). The V end was cut by 3 bases, the J end by 0 bases, with 10 bases between. Germline CDR1 SGHRS, CDR2 YFSETQ. This CDR3 has 14 residues. The CDR3 DNA reads TGCGCCAGCAGCTCTGGGACCGCCTCCTACGAGCAGTACTTC. This gives the protein CASSSGTASYEQYF.

The rearrangement uses TRBV6-5 and TRBJ1-2, with D perhaps TRBD1 (6 bases). From germline, CDR1 is MNHEY and CDR2 SVGAGI. V was shortened by 8 bases and J by 7 bases, with 17 bases between the two germline ends. The CDR3 sequence is 13 residues long. The CDR3 loop reads CASSETGSFGYTF. CDR3 DNA sequence: TGTGCCAGCTCGGAAACAGGGTCTTTTGGCTACACCTTC.

The chain recombines TRBV25-1 with TRBJ1-2, with TRBD1 as a possible D gene (5 bases). V shed 2 bases and J shed 7 bases, with 11 bases lying between them. In germline, CDR1 is MGHDK, CDR2 SYGVNS. CDR3 length equals 13 residues. The CDR3 spells CASSEGTVGGYTF. CDR3 sequence (DNA): TGTGCCAGCAGTGAAGGGACTGTCGGTGGCTACACCTTC.

The rearrangement uses TRBV4-1 and TRBJ1-4, with TRBD1 as a possible D gene (5 bases). CDR3 size: 14 residues. V gave up 1 base and J gave up 10 bases, with 13 bases separating them. CDR1 and CDR2 from the germline V gene are MGHRA and YSYEKL. The CDR3 sequence is CASSQGGQIGKLFF. The DNA of the CDR3 is TGCGCCAGCAGCCAAGGGGGCCAAATTGGAAAACTGTTTTTT.

This clone occurred a few times. The V gene is TRBV5-1, the J gene TRBJ1-1; D is ambiguous. The V gene lost 0 bases and the J gene lost 7 bases, with 7 bases spanning the gap. Germline V gene lookup returns CDR1 SGHRS and CDR2 YFSETQ. The CDR3 length is 12 residues. This CDR3 is CASSLAPGEAFF. Here the CDR3 DNA reads TGCGCCAGCAGCTTGGCTCCAGGTGAAGCTTTCTTT.

CDR3 residues: CASSEQGQGFFDTQYF. For the CDR3, the DNA is TGTGCCAGCAGTGAACAGGGACAAGGGTTTTTCGATACGCAGTATTTT. This sequence joins TRBV2 and TRBJ2-3, with D possibly matching TRBD1 (6 bases). The germline CDR1 and CDR2 sequences are SNHLY and FYNNEI. V shed 2 bases and J shed 6 bases, with 18 bases lying between them. The CDR3 consists of 16 residues.

This clone is a singleton in its sample. The chain combines TRBV6-6 with TRBJ2-2, with 7 positions matching TRBD1. Looked up from germline, CDR1 is MNHNY and CDR2 is SVGAGI (reference sequence). V was pared by 1 base and J by 8 bases, with 7 bases of the junction left unmatched. This CDR3 comprises 15 residues. CDR3: CASSYFETGTGELFF. As DNA, the CDR3 is TGTGCCAGCAGTTACTTCGAGACAGGGACAGGGGAGCTGTTTTTT.

This sequence joins TRBV6-5 and TRBJ2-1; 10 nucleotides line up with TRBD1. The V gene end was trimmed by 4 bases and the J gene end by 4 bases; junction bases not matched to a gene: 7. The V gene's germline CDR1 is MNHEY and CDR2 SVGAGI. The CDR3 contains 16 residues. CDR3 protein: CASSFSDRGSYNEQFF. In DNA form, the CDR3 reads TGTGCCAGCAGTTTCTCGGACAGGGGGTCGTACAATGAGCAGTTCTTC.

This chain joins TRBV30 and TRBJ1-5; D is unclear. Trimming shortened V by 3 bases and J by 3 bases, and 9 bases separated the two germline ends. Germline values: CDR1 GTSNPN, CDR2 SVGIG (reference sequence). CDR3 length: 13 amino acids. The CDR3 spells CAWSTLPNQPQHF. Here the CDR3 DNA reads TGTGCCTGGAGCACCTTGCCCAATCAGCCCCAGCATTTT.

This rearrangement joins TRBV27 to TRBJ1-1, with D hard to call. The ends were cut back, 3 bases at V and 1 base at J, with 6 bases in the middle. This CDR3 comprises 13 residues. CDR1 and CDR2 from the germline V gene are MNHEY and SMNVEV (reference sequence). For the CDR3, the DNA is TGTGCCAGCAGTTTGGGGAGGAACACTGAAGCTTTCTTT. As protein: CASSLGRNTEAFF.

The chain carries TRBV19 and TRBJ1-6; TRBD1 aligns across 9 bases. The length of the CDR3 is 17 residues. Trimming removed 2 bases from V and 4 bases from J; junction bases left unmatched: 6. Germline lookup yields CDR1 LNHDA and CDR2 SQIVND (reference sequence). The CDR3 sequence: CASSIRLGQGYNSPLHF. DNA for the CDR3: TGTGCCAGTAGTATACGTTTGGGACAGGGATATAATTCACCCCTCCACTTT.

This clone has ten or more counts. The V call is TRBV9, the J call TRBJ1-1; the D is unclear. Deletions cut 0 bases from V and 2 bases from J, with 11 bases between. The CDR3 covers 15 residues. Per the germline V gene, CDR1 is SGDLS and CDR2 is YYNGEE. CDR3 nucleotides: TGTGCCAGCAGCGTAGCTTCGGACGTTAACACTGAAGCTTTCTTT. Residues: CASSVASDVNTEAFF.

The J gene is TRBJ2-2, the V gene TRBV7-9, with D uncertain. Germline V gene sequence: CDR1 SEHNR, CDR2 FQNEAQ (reference sequence). Trimming took off 2 bases at V and 1 base at J, with 8 bases between the two ends. The CDR3 totals 15 residues. The CDR3 nucleotides are TGTGCCAGCAGCTTATACAACCTGAACACCGGGGAGCTGTTTTTT. Residues: CASSLYNLNTGELFF.

This chain connects TRBV7-9 to TRBJ2-2; D is unclear. The CDR3 covers 14 residues. Trimming removed 3 bases at V and 4 bases at J, with 9 bases between. Germline lookup yields CDR1 SEHNR and CDR2 FQNEAQ (reference sequence). DNA for the CDR3: TGTGCCAGCAGCTTTACGGCAGGCACCGGGGAGCTGTTTTTT. Translation: CASSFTAGTGELFF. Full variable domain (missing parts from reference TRBV7-9 and TRBJ2-2): DTGVSQNPRHKITKRGQNVTFRCDPISEHNRLYWYRQTLGQGPEFLTYFQNEAQLEKSRLLSDRFSAERPKGSFSTLEIQRTEQGDSAMYLCASSFTAGTGELFFGEGSRLTVL.

CDR3 in DNA: TGTGCCAGCAGCCCCGTCCTGACGAGGGGACGTGGGGAGCAGTACTTC. Translation gives CASSPVLTRGRGEQYF. The chain recombines TRBV7-9 with TRBJ2-7; D may be TRBD1 or TRBD2 (5 bases each). The germline gives CDR1 SEHNR, CDR2 FQNEAQ (reference sequence). The V gene lost 5 bases and the J gene lost 7 bases, with 24 bases spanning the gap. CDR3 length: 16 residues.

The chain employs TRBV4-3 and TRBJ2-3; tentative D call: TRBD2 (6 bases). The CDR3 spans 18 residues. Trimming removed 4 bases from V and 4 bases from J, with 24 bases in between. Germline loops: CDR1 LGHNA, CDR2 YSLEER. CDR3 residues: CASSPSHLVGGIADTQYF. CDR3 bases: TGCGCCAGCAGCCCTTCTCACTTGGTGGGGGGTATTGCAGATACGCAGTATTTT.

The genes are TRBV7-3 and TRBJ2-3; 9 nucleotides align to TRBD1. The CDR3 is 16 residues long. Germline V CDR1 and CDR2: SGHTA, FQGTGA. The V and J ends lost 2 bases and 3 bases, in that order; junction bases with no gene match: 6. The CDR3 DNA reads TGTGCCAGCAGCTTAGGGTCGACAGGGGGAACAGATACGCAGTATTTT. Translated: CASSLGSTGGTDTQYF.

The V and J genes are TRBV9 and TRBJ1-6; 8 bases line up with TRBD1. This CDR3 contains 15 residues. Germline V gene data show CDR1 as SGDLS and CDR2 as YYNGEE. The trim removed 0 bases at V and 12 bases at J, leaving 8 bases unmatched. The CDR3 DNA sequence: TGTGCCAGCAGCGTAGACCAGGGGGCAGGGGGACCCCTCCACTTT. It translates to CASSVDQGAGGPLHF.

About this clone: This is likely an artifact of a read error, given a far larger clone one base away. The genes are TRBV13 and TRBJ1-1; D gene uncertain. V lost 2 bases to trimming and J lost 1 base, with 5 bases between them. Germline values: CDR1 PRHDT, CDR2 FYEKMQ (reference sequence). The CDR3 length is 13 residues. Here the CDR3 DNA reads TGTGCCAGCAGCTTATGGGGGAACACTGAAGCTTTCTTT. This translates into CASSLWGNTEAFF.

This chain uses TRBV5-1 with TRBJ2-2; D is unclear. The CDR3 runs to 17 residues. V was pared by 0 bases and J by 2 bases, with 14 bases between. Germline lookup yields CDR1 SGHRS and CDR2 YFSETQ. As DNA, the CDR3 is TGCGCCAGCAGCTTGGCCTCGAACAGCGCTAACACCGGGGAGCTGTTTTTT. It specifies CASSLASNSANTGELFF.

This rearrangement joins TRBV6-1 to TRBJ1-5; weak D call: TRBD1 (6 bases). Germline V gene lookup returns CDR1 MNHNS and CDR2 SASEGT. This CDR3 contains 14 residues. V was pared by 3 bases and J by 4 bases, with 10 bases between. CDR3 nucleotide sequence: TGTGCCAGCAGTGAGGGGGCTTGGAATCAGCCCCAGCATTTT. Translation gives CASSEGAWNQPQHF.

The V and J genes are TRBV2 and TRBJ2-5; TRBD1 agrees at 9 bases. With V trimmed by 6 bases and J by 5 bases, 7 bases remained unmatched. CDR3 size: 14 residues. Germline-derived CDR1 and CDR2 are SNHLY and FYNNEI. The CDR3 loop reads CASRERTGAETQYF. The CDR3 DNA sequence: TGTGCCAGCAGGGAGAGGACAGGGGCGGAGACCCAGTACTTC.